These 24 T cell receptor beta chains came from one sample sequenced in a study of OX40 agonist ivuxolimab in advanced cancers. The assay was immunoSEQ multiplex PCR, and TCRdb's table has in-frame clones only and misses some. Among about 76,000 clones listed, about 88% were seen once. This material consisted of CD4+ or CD8+ T cells sorted from blood, taken in a trial of the OX40 agonist ivuxolimab. These receptors were taken from an adult with an advanced solid tumor such as melanoma, head and neck, liver or kidney cancer.

This clone was seen a single time. The V and J genes are TRBV19 and TRBJ2-7; 9 nucleotides match TRBD1. The length of the CDR3 is 13 residues. V was clipped by 5 bases and J by 5 bases; unmatched bases: 4. CDR1 and CDR2 from the germline V gene are LNHDA and SQIVND (reference sequence). CDR3 bases: TGTGCCAGTAGTGCTACAGGGGGCAACGAGCAGTACGTC. Residues: CASSATGGNEQYV.

The chain links TRBV6-5 to TRBJ2-4, with TRBD1 matching 9 bases. V dropped 6 bases and J dropped 10; count of bases not matched to a gene: 7. Germline lookup yields CDR1 MNHEY and CDR2 SVGAGI. The CDR3 consists of 13 residues. The CDR3 region is CASSYPGTGIQYF. CDR3 sequence (DNA): TGTGCCAGCAGCTACCCAGGGACAGGGATTCAGTACTTC.

J is TRBJ1-4 and V is TRBV5-5; 7 positions agree with TRBD1. This CDR3 spans 16 amino acids. CDR1 and CDR2 (germline): SGHKS, YYEKEE (reference sequence). The junction had 18 bases not matched to a gene; V was cut back by 4 bases and J by 12 bases. The CDR3 sequence: CASSPFQETGTSELFF. As DNA, the CDR3 is TGTGCCAGCAGCCCCTTCCAGGAGACAGGGACTTCAGAACTGTTTTTT.

This clone was found once. The V gene is TRBV7-9, the J gene TRBJ1-6; no clear D. Germline CDR1 reads SEHNR; CDR2 reads FQNEAQ (reference sequence). The CDR3 covers 15 residues. V was cut by 0 bases and J by 5 bases, with 8 bases left in between. DNA for the CDR3: TGTGCCAGCAGCTTAGCGTGGCAGGATAATTCACCCCTCCACTTT. Protein: CASSLAWQDNSPLHF.

The gene calls are TRBV2 and TRBJ2-3; TRBD2 agrees at 7 bases. With 6 bases clipped from V and 0 bases from J, the junction kept 6 bases outside the gene matches. This CDR3 is 15 amino acids long. Germline V CDR1 and CDR2: SNHLY, FYNNEI. CDR3 residues: CASRTSRASTDTQYF. The CDR3 nucleotides are TGTGCCAGCAGGACTAGCCGAGCTAGCACAGATACGCAGTATTTT. Full variable domain (missing parts from reference TRBV2 and TRBJ2-3): EPEVTQTPSHQVTQMGQEVILRCVPISNHLYFYWYRQILGQKVEFLVSFYNNEISEKSEIFDDQFSVERPDGSNFTLKIRSTKLEDSAMYFCASRTSRASTDTQYFGPGTRLTVL.

The chain uses TRBV7-9 and TRBJ1-1, with 8 bases identical to TRBD1. The CDR3 is 16 amino acids. V gave up 2 bases and J gave up 5 bases; unmatched junction bases: 10. Germline CDR1 SEHNR, CDR2 FQNEAQ (reference sequence). The CDR3 bases are TGTGCCAGCAGCTTACGAACCACAGGGGGGTTTACTGAAGCTTTCTTT. Residues: CASSLRTTGGFTEAFF.

This clone has a handful of counts. CDR3 loop: CASSLARDGYGYTF. The CDR3 nucleotides are TGTGCCAGCAGCTTGGCCCGGGACGGCTATGGCTACACCTTC. J is TRBJ1-2 and V is TRBV5-4, with a weak D call TRBD1 (5 bases). This CDR3 is 14 amino acids long. From germline, CDR1 is SGHNT and CDR2 YYREEE (reference sequence). Trimming pared 0 bases from V and 4 bases from J, leaving 10 bases between.

The sample holds a few counts of this clone. V usage is TRBV2 and J usage is TRBJ2-7; possibly TRBD1 or TRBD2 for D (5 bases each). The CDR3 is 13 amino acids. The germline V gene encodes CDR1 SNHLY and CDR2 FYNNEI. V dropped 4 bases and J dropped 7 bases, with 14 bases sitting between them. Here the CDR3 reads CASSGDAGVEQYV. In nucleotides, the CDR3 is TGTGCCAGCAGTGGGGACGCCGGGGTTGAGCAGTACGTC.

V is TRBV19 and J is TRBJ2-1; 8 bases match TRBD1. Germline V lookup: CDR1 LNHDA, CDR2 SQIVND (reference sequence). J was trimmed by 7 bases and V by 5 bases; bases with no gene match: 10. CDR3 length: 15 amino acids. CDR3 DNA: TGTGCCAGTAGTCAAGGGCAGGGGGCGTGGAATGAGCAGTTCTTC. As protein: CASSQGQGAWNEQFF. The full variable domain, in which reference TRBV19 and TRBJ2-1 provide the parts outside the CDR3, is DGGITQSPKYLFRKEGQNVTLSCEQNLNHDAMYWYRQDPGQGLRLIYYSQIVNDFQKGDIAEGYSVSREKKESFPLTVTSAQKNPTAFYLCASSQGQGAWNEQFFGPGTRLTVL.

This clone was seen a single time. V and J are TRBV6-6 and TRBJ2-2, with D unclear. CDR3 length equals 14 residues. Germline V gives CDR1 MNHNY, CDR2 SVGAGI (reference sequence). The V end was cut by 6 bases, the J end by 0 bases, with 8 bases between. CDR3 loop: CASSQQSNTGELFF. The DNA of the CDR3 is TGTGCCAGCAGCCAACAGTCGAACACCGGGGAGCTGTTTTTT.

Regarding this clone: This same CDR3 is encoded by further DNA sequences in the sample. The chain recombines TRBV5-1 with TRBJ2-5, with D maybe TRBD2 (6 bases). The length of the CDR3 is 13 residues. Germline loops: CDR1 SGHRS, CDR2 YFSETQ. V lost 0 bases, J lost 5 bases, and 8 bases lay in between. CDR3 region: CASSLDRGETQYF. The CDR3 bases are TGCGCCAGCAGCTTGGACCGGGGGGAGACCCAGTACTTC.

V and J are TRBV7-2 and TRBJ1-1; D unresolved. CDR3 length: 14 residues. The V gene lost 1 base and the J gene lost 2 bases, with 8 bases spanning the gap. Germline lookup yields CDR1 SGHTA and CDR2 FQGNSA. CDR3 nucleotide sequence: TGTGCCAGCAGCTTAGGACAAGCTAACACTGAAGCTTTCTTT. The encoded protein is CASSLGQANTEAFF.

The V and J genes are TRBV5-1 and TRBJ2-7, with D uncertain. Trimming took 2 bases from V and 3 from J, leaving 9 bases between them. Germline V gene data show CDR1 as SGHRS and CDR2 as YFSETQ. This CDR3 has 13 amino acids. CDR3 coding DNA: TGCGCCAGCAGCTTTCGACATGACTACGAGCAGTACTTC. Protein: CASSFRHDYEQYF.

The chain has TRBV5-4 and TRBJ1-4; D is unclear. V dropped 0 bases and J dropped 6 bases, with 12 bases sitting between them. In germline, CDR1 is SGHNT, CDR2 YYREEE (reference sequence). This CDR3 is 15 amino acids long. The CDR3 bases are TGTGCCAGCAGCTTGGAAATGGGAGGAGATGAAAAACTGTTTTTT. Its protein product is CASSLEMGGDEKLFF.

This rearrangement joins TRBV5-6 to TRBJ2-2; 8 nucleotides agree with TRBD2. The CDR3 runs to 19 residues. The V and J ends lost 4 bases and 1 base, in that order; junction bases with no gene match: 15. Germline assignment: CDR1 SGHDT and CDR2 YYEEEE. DNA of the CDR3: TGTGCCAGCAGCCCGGCGGGGGAGGGGCTAGCGGGGAACACCGGGGAGCTGTTTTTT. Its translation: CASSPAGEGLAGNTGELFF.

This sequence joins TRBV6-5 and TRBJ1-3; D is unclear. The CDR3 has 15 amino acids. The germline V gene encodes CDR1 MNHEY and CDR2 SVGAGI. V was trimmed by 5 bases and J by 0 bases, leaving 11 bases between them. The CDR3 reads CASSNPRRSGNTIYF. The CDR3 nucleotides are TGTGCCAGCAGTAACCCCCGGCGCTCTGGAAACACCATATATTTT.

This clone was detected once. This chain joins TRBV14 and TRBJ2-2, with TRBD2 matching over 14 bases. The CDR3 totals 18 residues. The V gene end was trimmed by 4 bases and the J gene end by 5 bases; junction bases not matched to a gene: 9. Germline V gene data show CDR1 as SGHDN and CDR2 as FVKESK. CDR3 loop: CASSPGLAGGIRTGELFF. CDR3 DNA: TGTGCCAGCAGCCCCGGACTAGCGGGGGGTATAAGAACCGGGGAGCTGTTTTTT.

This rearrangement joins TRBV4-1 to TRBJ1-2; a weak D match, TRBD1 (5 bases). The V and J ends lost 0 bases and 4 bases respectively, with 24 bases between them. Germline loops: CDR1 MGHRA, CDR2 YSYEKL. The CDR3 is 19 amino acids. CDR3 in DNA: TGCGCCAGCAGCCAAGACAGGACTGGCTACAGGATACCCCGCTATGGCTACACCTTC. Its protein product is CASSQDRTGYRIPRYGYTF.

The chain employs TRBV19 and TRBJ1-5; tentative D call: TRBD1 (6 bases). This CDR3 is 18 amino acids long. Germline V lookup: CDR1 LNHDA, CDR2 SQIVND (reference sequence). Trimming shortened V by 3 bases and J by 0 bases, and 18 bases separated the two germline ends. The CDR3: CASSIPNPRGDSNQPQHF. In DNA form, the CDR3 reads TGTGCCAGTAGTATCCCAAACCCCAGGGGAGATAGCAATCAGCCCCAGCATTTT.

This clone has a single count. The gene calls are TRBV6-5 and TRBJ1-4; D not certain. This CDR3 has 14 amino acids. The V gene's germline CDR1 is MNHEY and CDR2 SVGAGI. Trimming took 6 bases from V and 1 from J, leaving 9 bases between them. The CDR3 nucleotides read TGTGCCAGCAGGGAGACACGAACTAATGAAAAACTGTTTTTT. This encodes CASRETRTNEKLFF.

This clone was recorded a few times. The chain recombines TRBV7-8 with TRBJ2-1; TRBD2 aligns across 8 bases. CDR3 length equals 16 residues. Germline CDR1 is SGHVS and CDR2 is FQNEAQ. With V trimmed by 7 bases and J by 0 bases, 8 bases remained unmatched. The CDR3 sequence: CASMRGTSGSYNEQFF. The CDR3 coding sequence is TGTGCCAGCATGCGTGGTACTAGCGGCTCCTACAATGAGCAGTTCTTC.

The chain links TRBV18 to TRBJ2-2; TRBD2 agrees at 12 bases. Germline-derived CDR1 and CDR2 are KGHSH and LQKENI. There are 16 residues in the CDR3. V gave up 5 bases and J gave up 4 bases; unmatched junction bases: 5. The CDR3 protein is CASSRTSGEVTGELFF. In nucleotides, the CDR3 is TGTGCCAGCTCAAGGACTAGCGGGGAGGTCACCGGGGAGCTGTTTTTT.

The chain couples TRBV29-1 to TRBJ1-2; 7 nucleotides match TRBD1. CDR1 is SQVTM, CDR2 ANQGSEA, per germline. This CDR3 is 13 amino acids long. V lost 4 bases to trimming and J lost 7 bases; unmatched junction nucleotides: 9. The DNA for the CDR3 is TGCAGCGTTGGTGACAGGGTGGGGGGTGGCTACACCTTC. Its translation is CSVGDRVGGGYTF.

The V gene is TRBV10-3, the J gene TRBJ1-1; maybe TRBD1 (5 bases). The CDR3 is 13 residues long. V dropped 4 bases and J dropped 5 bases, with 11 bases sitting between them. Per the germline V gene, CDR1 is ENHRY and CDR2 is SYGVKD. The CDR3 sequence is CAISGQWGTEAFF. In DNA form, the CDR3 reads TGTGCCATCAGTGGACAGTGGGGGACTGAAGCTTTCTTT.